This entry describes one T cell receptor beta chain. Its specificity is not known. This specimen comes from a study of blood T cells in healthy people across ages. For the study at large: Capture via template switching afforded approximately one barcoded beta molecule per two T cells. Points from the study as a whole: A roughly linear fall in TCR beta diversity per million T cells was seen with increasing age.

With a J-beta primer mix and a sample-barcoded 5' primer, a second PCR ran about 6 to 11 cycles. Using its own MiXCR run on the 5' RACE reads, TCRdb lists one record per CDR3 protein. The sample lists some 760,000 distinct CDR3 sequences, approximately 25% seen once, with more than 8% in the top ten. The data were also submitted as part of a second study, on T cells of mothers and their children. As that report states: The donor cohort consisted of a few healthy Caucasian mothers and their six children. During the second PCR, the M1S primer introduced sample barcodes along with 2-4 random nucleotides.

What was sequenced was blood. This clonotype was sampled from a boy younger than 18 in good health.

CDR3 nucleotide sequence: TGTGCCAGCAGTTACCGAACCGGGACTATCGCTAATGAGCAGTTCTTC. Translated, it gives CASSYRTGTIANEQFF. The chain carries TRBV6-2 or TRBV6-3 and TRBJ2-1; 7 bases map to TRBD2. This CDR3 contains 16 residues. From germline, CDR1 is MNHEY and CDR2 SVGEGT. V lost 2 bases to trimming and J lost 7 bases; unmatched junction nucleotides: 11.